Below, one T cell receptor beta chain is given with its context. Germline CDR1 SEHNR, CDR2 FQNEAQ (reference sequence). J lost 7 bases, V lost 6 bases, and 12 bases had no gene match. The CDR3 totals 16 residues. This entry is derived from a study of blood T cell repertoires in COVID-19. The overall study: COVID-19 samples from acute and convalescent phases originated in the United States, Italy and Spain. From T cells, B-cell-depleted T cells, or PBMCs came the material, which was cDNA or gDNA.

Measured with immunoSEQ multiplex PCR; TCRdb has only the in-frame clones, and not every one. The table records 19,000 or so clones, 86% of them present only once. The material sequenced was peripheral blood. The TCR comes from a man between 65 and 85 years old with acute or convalescent COVID-19. The genes are TRBV7-9 and TRBJ1-6; TRBD1 aligns across 7 bases. CDR3 nucleotides: TGTGCCAGCAGTTCGAAACAGGGGAATTCGAATTCACCCCTCCACTTT. Its protein is CASSSKQGNSNSPLHF.